Sequencing of this T cell receptor beta chain was carried out in a study of cytomegalovirus exposure and HLA in healthy donors. Study at large: A later analysis reported the 120 or so validation repertoires used the same platform as the 500 to 800 first-cohort repertoires. Study-wide results and caveats: Cytomegalovirus association was assigned to about 150 TCR beta chains.

This CDR3 has 18 residues. V was clipped by 0 bases and J by 6 bases; unmatched bases: 12. The V gene's germline CDR1 is LNHNV and CDR2 YYDKDF (reference sequence). This clone was recorded once. What it binds is not known. Measured with immunoSEQ multiplex PCR; TCRdb has only the in-frame clones, and not every one. The data hold about 240,000 clones, with around 86% observed a single time. The TCR comes from a woman between 25 and 40 years old in good health and CMV-seropositive. The rearrangement uses TRBV15 and TRBJ2-1; 9 nucleotides agree with TRBD2. Sequencing used PBMCs. The CDR3 loop reads CATSRDLSAGGSFNEQFF. The CDR3 DNA is TGTGCCACCAGCAGAGATTTAAGTGCGGGAGGGTCTTTCAATGAGCAGTTCTTC.